This entry lists 30 T cell receptor beta chains sequenced from one sample in a study of CD8 T cells in ankylosing spondylitis. TCRdb passed the 5' RACE reads through MiXCR, listing each CDR3 protein once. This table has fewer than 250,000 distinct CDR3 sequences, roughly 32% appearing once. The sequenced sample consisted of blood, either unsorted or a sorted T cell fraction (not recorded which). These receptors were obtained from a male donor with ankylosing spondylitis or in good health (not recorded which).

This clonotype was observed a few times. The V gene is TRBV4-1, the J gene TRBJ2-7; possibly TRBD1 for D (6 bases). Germline values: CDR1 MGHRA, CDR2 YSYEKL. There are 14 residues in the CDR3. The V end lost 2 bases, the J end lost 1 base, and 9 bases lay between the germline ends. In DNA, the CDR3 is TGCGCCAGCAGCCAACCGGACAGTTCCTACGAGCAGTACTTC. Its protein is CASSQPDSSYEQYF.

CDR3 protein: CATSRGVNGDTQYF. CDR3 in DNA: TGTGCCACCAGCAGAGGAGTTAACGGAGATACGCAGTATTTT. The rearrangement joins TRBV15 to TRBJ2-3; no firm D call. This CDR3 contains 14 residues. V gave up 1 base and J gave up 5 bases, with 10 bases separating them. Germline values: CDR1 LNHNV, CDR2 YYDKDF (reference sequence).

The rearrangement joins TRBV24-1 to TRBJ1-2, with D perhaps TRBD1 (6 bases). The CDR3 has 14 amino acids. The V and J ends lost 4 bases and 8 bases respectively, with 16 bases between them. Germline CDR1 and CDR2: KGHDR and SFDVKD. The DNA for the CDR3 is TGTGCCACCAGTGACAAAGACAGGAACGTCGGCTACACCTTC. This translates into CATSDKDRNVGYTF.

This clonotype occurred a few times. The rearrangement uses TRBV29-1 and TRBJ2-4, with D unresolved. The V end was cut by 7 bases, the J end by 1 base, with 11 bases between. Germline CDR1 and CDR2: SQVTM and ANQGSEA. The CDR3 totals 13 residues. CDR3 sequence reads: CSALETAKNIQYF. CDR3 DNA sequence: TGCAGCGCACTGGAGACGGCCAAAAACATTCAGTACTTC.

This chain uses TRBV9 with TRBJ2-7; 13 bases map to TRBD2. V gave up 2 bases and J gave up 4 bases; unmatched junction bases: 3. CDR3 size: 15 residues. Germline lookup yields CDR1 SGDLS and CDR2 YYNGEE. CDR3 DNA sequence: TGTGCCAGCAGCGTGACTAGCGGGGGGTATTACGAGCAGTACTTC. It codes for CASSVTSGGYYEQYF. Looking up the rest from reference TRBV9 and TRBJ2-7 gives the full variable domain: DSGVTQTPKHLITATGQRVTLRCSPRSGDLSVYWYQQSLDQGLQFLIQYYNGEERAKGNILERFSAQQFPDLHSELNLSSLELGDSALYFCASSVTSGGYYEQYFGPGTRLTVT.

The rearrangement links TRBV20-1 to TRBJ1-2; D gene uncertain. V was cut by 3 bases and J by 3 bases, with 11 bases left in between. CDR3 size: 13 residues. Germline CDR1 and CDR2: DFQATT and SNEGSKA (reference sequence). CDR3 amino acids: CSASLADDYGYTF. The CDR3 bases are TGCAGTGCTAGTTTAGCCGATGACTATGGCTACACCTTC.

The table lists this clonotype with a few counts. The gene calls are TRBV5-1 and TRBJ1-4; D is unresolved. This CDR3 has 17 amino acids. The germline V gene encodes CDR1 SGHRS and CDR2 YFSETQ. V was shortened by 1 base and J by 0 bases, with 13 bases between the two germline ends. The CDR3, as DNA: TGCGCCAGCAGCTTGACAGTAAACTCTGCAACTAATGAAAAACTGTTTTTT. This gives the protein CASSLTVNSATNEKLFF. Complete variable domain (other parts from reference TRBV5-1 and TRBJ1-4): KAGVTQTPRYLIKTRGQQVTLSCSPISGHRSVSWYQQTPGQGLQFLFEYFSETQRNKGNFPGRFSGRQFSNSRSEMNVSTLELGDSALYLCASSLTVNSATNEKLFFGSGTQLSVL.

The V call is TRBV27, the J call TRBJ2-7; D gene ambiguous. V lost 6 bases, J lost 5 bases, and 14 bases lay in between. The CDR3 is 13 amino acids. Germline-derived CDR1 and CDR2 are MNHEY and SMNVEV (reference sequence). CDR3 nucleotide sequence: TGTGCCAGCAGCCCTACCCCGTGGGACGAGCAGTACTTC. It encodes CASSPTPWDEQYF.

The V call is TRBV6-5, the J call TRBJ2-5; 8 nucleotides line up with TRBD1. V lost 0 bases and J lost 3; bases outside the gene matches: 0. CDR1 and CDR2 from the germline V gene are MNHEY and SVGAGI. CDR3 length: 14 residues. CDR3 sequence (DNA): TGTGCCAGCAGTTACTCGGGACAGGAAGAGACCCAGTACTTC. As protein: CASSYSGQEETQYF.

The J gene is TRBJ1-5, the V gene TRBV15; 7 nucleotides line up with TRBD1. The V gene end was trimmed by 5 bases and the J gene end by 7 bases; junction bases not matched to a gene: 11. CDR1 and CDR2 (germline): LNHNV, YYDKDF (reference sequence). The CDR3 consists of 15 residues. The CDR3 DNA follows: TGTGCCACCAGCGGGTGGGGGGCAGGGGGACAGCCCCAGCATTTT. Protein sequence: CATSGWGAGGQPQHF. The whole variable domain, remainder taken from reference TRBV15 and TRBJ1-5, is DAMVIQNPRYQVTQFGKPVTLSCSQTLNHNVMYWYQQKSSQAPKLLFHYYDKDFNNEADTPDNFQSRRPNTSFCFLDIRSPGLGDTAMYLCATSGWGAGGQPQHFGDGTRLSIL.

In this sample, this clonotype turned up a few times. CDR3 sequence: CASSFDKGEQYF. CDR3 DNA sequence: TGTGCCAGCAGCTTTGACAAGGGCGAGCAGTACTTC. The genes are TRBV7-9 and TRBJ2-7; D not certain. CDR1 is SEHNR, CDR2 FQNEAQ, per germline (reference sequence). CDR3 size: 12 residues. V lost 3 bases and J lost 6, with 9 bases in between. Using reference TRBV7-9 and TRBJ2-7 for the parts outside the CDR3, the full variable domain is DTGVSQNPRHKITKRGQNVTFRCDPISEHNRLYWYRQTLGQGPEFLTYFQNEAQLEKSRLLSDRFSAERPKGSFSTLEIQRTEQGDSAMYLCASSFDKGEQYFGPGTRLTVT.

This clonotype was found a few times. The V and J genes are TRBV6-4 and TRBJ2-3; possible D gene TRBD1, 7 bases. V lost 2 bases and J 0 bases, leaving 15 bases between the germline ends. Germline lookup yields CDR1 MRHNA and CDR2 SNTAGT. The CDR3 length is 17 residues. The CDR3 DNA is TGTGCCAGCAGTGACAGGGGGCGCGGGAATAGCACAGATACGCAGTATTTT. Translation: CASSDRGRGNSTDTQYF.

The table lists this clonotype with many counts. The rearrangement joins TRBV20-1 to TRBJ2-1; D is unclear. The germline V and J ends were trimmed by 4 bases and 4 bases, with 8 bases remaining between them. Germline V lookup: CDR1 DFQATT, CDR2 SNEGSKA (reference sequence). This CDR3 is built from 12 residues. In DNA form, the CDR3 reads TGCAGTGCTACCCAGCAATACAATGAGCAGTTCTTC. Translation gives CSATQQYNEQFF.

The J gene is TRBJ1-1, the V gene TRBV20-1, with D unresolved. CDR3 length equals 14 residues. The germline V and J ends were trimmed by 1 base and 0 bases, with 9 bases remaining between them. Germline CDR1 and CDR2: DFQATT and SNEGSKA (reference sequence). CDR3 residues: CSARVPRLNTEAFF. DNA for the CDR3: TGCAGTGCTAGAGTTCCCAGGTTGAACACTGAAGCTTTCTTT.

Comments on this clonotype: A junction end diverges from the germline sequence, so it may reflect a read error. This chain uses TRBV7-2 with TRBJ2-5; 7 nucleotides agree with TRBD2. The V gene's germline CDR1 is SGHTA and CDR2 FQGNSA. This CDR3 is built from 17 residues. The DNA of the CDR3 is TGTGCCAGCAGCTTAGTATCGGGTCCAGCGGGGCCCCCCAGCCGACACTTC. Amino acid sequence: CASSLVSGPAGPPSRHF.

The chain joins TRBV11-2 to TRBJ2-3, with TRBD2 as a possible D gene (6 bases). V lost 6 bases and J lost 6, with 19 bases in between. This CDR3 spans 15 amino acids. Germline V gene lookup returns CDR1 SGHAT and CDR2 FQNNGV. The DNA for the CDR3 is TGTGCCAGCAGGGAGGGGCGGGGCCGTCGCGATACGCAGTATTTT. This codes for CASREGRGRRDTQYF.

There are a few counts of this clonotype. This chain uses TRBV20-1 with TRBJ2-1, with D possibly TRBD2 on 5 matching bases. V lost 1 base, J lost 6 bases, and 19 bases lay in between. This CDR3 is 16 amino acids long. Germline CDR1 DFQATT, CDR2 SNEGSKA (reference sequence). The CDR3 spells CSARVRDFRSPNEQFF. In nucleotides, the CDR3 is TGCAGTGCTAGAGTTCGGGATTTTCGCTCGCCCAATGAGCAGTTCTTC.

A few counts support this clonotype. The rearrangement links TRBV6-1 to TRBJ1-5; D perhaps matches TRBD1 (5 bases). The CDR3 contains 14 residues. Trimming cost V 3 bases and J 2 bases, with 8 bases left between them. The germline V gene encodes CDR1 MNHNS and CDR2 SASEGT. Here the CDR3 reads CASSDGGRNQPQHF. Written as DNA, the CDR3 is TGTGCCAGCAGTGACGGGGGTCGCAATCAGCCCCAGCATTTT.

The rearrangement links TRBV20-1 to TRBJ2-3; 7 nucleotides agree with TRBD1. The CDR3 contains 16 residues. V dropped 6 bases and J dropped 2; count of bases not matched to a gene: 14. Germline CDR1 and CDR2: DFQATT and SNEGSKA (reference sequence). The chain's CDR3 is CSAQGVPGTVTDTQYF. CDR3 nucleotides: TGCAGTGCCCAAGGTGTCCCCGGGACAGTCACAGATACGCAGTATTTT.

The chain uses TRBV7-2 and TRBJ2-7, with D perhaps matching TRBD1 (6 bases). Germline CDR1 reads SGHTA; CDR2 reads FQGNSA. The CDR3 has 14 residues. V was cut by 5 bases and J by 0 bases, with 11 bases left in between. This CDR3 is CASSPRGPSYEQYF. The CDR3 DNA sequence: TGTGCCAGCAGCCCCAGGGGACCCTCCTACGAGCAGTACTTC.

This clonotype appeared a few times. The chain employs TRBV15 and TRBJ2-7; D not certain. The V gene's germline CDR1 is LNHNV and CDR2 YYDKDF (reference sequence). Trimming removed 0 bases from V and 3 bases from J, with 9 bases in between. The CDR3 has 14 amino acids. The CDR3, as DNA: TGTGCCACCAGCAGAGATTCGGTTGGCTACGAGCAGTACTTC. This gives the protein CATSRDSVGYEQYF.

This clonotype was seen only once. The rearrangement links TRBV9 to TRBJ1-2, with D perhaps matching TRBD1 (6 bases). V was pared by 5 bases and J by 4 bases, with 12 bases between. Germline CDR1 reads SGDLS; CDR2 reads YYNGEE. There are 13 residues in the CDR3. CDR3 bases: TGTGCCAGCAGGAATAAGGACAGCTATGGCTACACCTTC. Residues: CASRNKDSYGYTF.

This clonotype was seen more than once but under ten times. This rearrangement joins TRBV5-5 to TRBJ2-7; either TRBD1 or TRBD2 may fit D (7 bases each). Germline-derived CDR1 and CDR2 are SGHKS and YYEKEE (reference sequence). V was pared by 0 bases and J by 1 base, with 14 bases between. This CDR3 has 16 amino acids. CDR3 protein: CASSLARQGGSYEQYF. CDR3 bases: TGTGCCAGCAGCTTGGCACGTCAGGGGGGGTCCTACGAGCAGTACTTC.

This clonotype was counted a few times. This chain connects TRBV12-3 or TRBV12-4 to TRBJ2-5; weak D call: TRBD2 (5 bases). The V and J ends lost 0 bases and 3 bases respectively, with 8 bases between them. The CDR3 loop spans 14 amino acids. This CDR3 reads CASSLAHGKETQYF. For the CDR3, the DNA is TGTGCCAGCAGTTTAGCGCACGGGAAAGAGACCCAGTACTTC.

The V and J genes are TRBV12-3 or TRBV12-4 and TRBJ2-1; 9 nucleotides match TRBD1. The CDR3 has 15 residues. Losses at the gene ends were 0 bases for V and 9 bases for J; bases not matched to a gene: 6. The DNA for the CDR3 is TGTGCCAGCAGTTTAGCGGGACAGGGCGGGGGTGAGCAGTTCTTC. Encoded protein: CASSLAGQGGGEQFF.

This clonotype occurred a few times. The V call is TRBV10-1, the J call TRBJ2-1; D may be TRBD1 (6 bases). In germline, CDR1 is WNHNN, CDR2 SYGVQD (reference sequence). The CDR3 sequence is 16 residues long. Trimming left V 5 bases short and J 0 bases short, with 14 bases between. This CDR3 reads CASSPQGTGSYNEQFF. In DNA form, the CDR3 reads TGCGCCAGCAGTCCACAGGGAACCGGCTCCTACAATGAGCAGTTCTTC.

This clonotype was detected only a few times. The gene calls are TRBV5-1 and TRBJ2-7; possibly TRBD2 for D (5 bases). Germline CDR1 reads SGHRS; CDR2 reads YFSETQ. CDR3 length: 14 residues. V was clipped by 5 bases and J by 7 bases, with 19 bases between them. The CDR3 is CASSEGGTSKEQYF. Written as DNA, the CDR3 is TGCGCCAGCAGTGAGGGCGGCACGAGTAAAGAGCAGTACTTC.

This clonotype has at least ten counts. The V and J genes are TRBV20-1 and TRBJ1-1, with TRBD1 as a possible D gene (6 bases). CDR3 length: 13 amino acids. V lost 6 bases and J 1 base, leaving 12 bases between the germline ends. Germline assignment: CDR1 DFQATT and CDR2 SNEGSKA (reference sequence). CDR3 protein: CSASQGRNTEAFF. The CDR3, as DNA: TGCAGTGCCTCACAGGGTAGGAACACTGAAGCTTTCTTT.

This chain joins TRBV12-3 or TRBV12-4 and TRBJ2-2, with unresolved D. This CDR3 region has 13 residues. V was trimmed by 4 bases and J by 6 bases, leaving 9 bases between them. CDR3 sequence (DNA): TGTGCCAGCAGTTACCAGATGGCCGGGGAGCTGTTTTTT. Translation: CASSYQMAGELFF.

The table lists this clonotype with a few counts. The V and J genes are TRBV28 and TRBJ2-7; 9 bases are shared with TRBD1. The germline CDR1 and CDR2 sequences are MDHEN and SYDVKM. CDR3 length equals 14 residues. The V gene end was trimmed by 5 bases and the J gene end by 7 bases; junction bases not matched to a gene: 9. The CDR3 DNA follows: TGTGCCAGCAGTCGGGACAGGGCCCCTTGGGAGCAGTACTTC. Its translation is CASSRDRAPWEQYF.